Listed below are T cell receptor beta chains from one sample, sequenced in a study of shared clonotypes between healthy human individuals. Profiling relied on immunoSEQ multiplex PCR, and the TCRdb table lists in-frame clones only, not all of them. The sample lists under 600,000 clones; over 60% were seen once. Sequenced sample: PBMCs. The receptors here all came from a middle-aged woman in good health. Some clones in this sample may be carry-over from other donors' samples. CDR3s include the opening cysteine and the closing phenylalanine or tryptophan.

v_gene	j_gene	CDR3aa
TRBV4-2	TRBJ2-2	CASSALGGTAGELFF
TRBV9	TRBJ2-1	CASSIIGTNYNEQFF
TRBV30	TRBJ1-3	CAWGDPSLGNTIYF
TRBV5-1	TRBJ1-3	CASSLTATDGNTIYF
TRBV7-2	TRBJ2-1	CASSPSGGRREQFF
TRBV5-8	TRBJ1-5	CASSGGSYSNQPQHF
TRBV7-3	TRBJ1-1	CASSLKGQGAEAFF
TRBV9	TRBJ1-3	CASSDSGDGNTIYF
TRBV4-2	TRBJ2-5	CASSQVSPGAQETQYF
TRBV19	TRBJ2-3	CASSKYGTDTQYF
TRBV30	TRBJ2-1	CAWRGLAGNYNEQFF
TRBV6-4	TRBJ2-1	CASSETSNNEQFF
TRBV4-1	TRBJ1-5	CASSQDPMVTGNQPQHF
TRBV5-4	TRBJ2-5	CASSLPGLAGVRKETQYF
TRBV6-6	TRBJ2-3	CASSYSIGPQYF
TRBV14	TRBJ2-2	CASSRDRGRAGELFF
TRBV6-4	TRBJ1-5	CASSDSPGQGALVYQPQHF
TRBV6-1	TRBJ1-1	CASSDRTGGNTEAFF
TRBV6-5	TRBJ2-7	CASSSSPYEQYF
TRBV25-1	TRBJ1-1	CASRWGRGRNTEAFF
TRBV7-9	TRBJ2-7	CATTPFGYEQYF
TRBV9	TRBJ2-6	CASSVGLGGAGANVLTF
TRBV7-2	TRBJ2-7	CATEDRSGPTYEQYF
TRBV7-2	TRBJ2-1	CASSSRVRERDNEQFF
TRBV18	TRBJ2-1	CASSLGQGHYNEQFF
TRBV19	TRBJ2-1	CASTLRTGGFNEQFF
TRBV10-3	TRBJ2-7	CAISTLQAYEQYF
TRBV10-3	TRBJ2-7	CAISDTGTGAYEQYF
TRBV10-3	TRBJ2-2	CAISENSGKGNTGELFF
TRBV7-8	TRBJ2-7	CASSHGGGEQYF
TRBV5-5	TRBJ1-2	CASSFRQGMGGYTF
TRBV5-1	TRBJ2-7	CASSLRLAGDYEQYF
TRBV6-5	TRBJ2-6	CASSYSSGANVLTF
TRBV19	TRBJ2-3	CASSMIAAADTQYF